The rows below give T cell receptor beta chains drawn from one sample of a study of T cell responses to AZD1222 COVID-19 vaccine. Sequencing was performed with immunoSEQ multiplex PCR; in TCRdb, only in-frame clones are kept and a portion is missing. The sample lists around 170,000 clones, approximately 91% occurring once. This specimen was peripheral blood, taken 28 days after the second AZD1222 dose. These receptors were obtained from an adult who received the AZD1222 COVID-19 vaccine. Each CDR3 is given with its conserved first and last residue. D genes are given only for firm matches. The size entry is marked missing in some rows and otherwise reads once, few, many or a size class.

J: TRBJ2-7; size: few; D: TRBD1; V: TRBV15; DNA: TGTGCCACCAGCAGCCCGGGACAGCCCTACTACGAGCAGTACTTC; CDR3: CATSSPGQPYYEQYF
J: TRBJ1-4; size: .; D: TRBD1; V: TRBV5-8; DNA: TGTGCCAGCAGCCTTTGGGACAGGGAGCGAGAAAAACTGTTTTTT; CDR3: CASSLWDREREKLFF
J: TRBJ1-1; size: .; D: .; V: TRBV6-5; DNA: TGTGCCAGCAGTTCGCACAGGGATTGGAGAGAAGCTTTCTTT; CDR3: CASSSHRDWREAFF
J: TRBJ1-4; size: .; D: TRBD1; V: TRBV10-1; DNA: TGCGCCAGCCACCGGGACAGGGTGGCAACTAATGAAAAACTGTTTTTT; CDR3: CASHRDRVATNEKLFF
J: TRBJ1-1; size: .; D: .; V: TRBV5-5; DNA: TGTGCCAGCAGCTGGGCCCAGAACACTGAAGCTTTCTTT; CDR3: CASSWAQNTEAFF
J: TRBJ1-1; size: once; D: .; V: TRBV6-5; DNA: TGTGCCAGCAGTTACTCGGAGGTGGGGAGGCCTGAAGCTTTCTTT; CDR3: CASSYSEVGRPEAFF
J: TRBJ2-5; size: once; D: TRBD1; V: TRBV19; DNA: TGTGCCAGTAGTACAGGGGGCTGGGAGACCCAGTACTTC; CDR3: CASSTGGWETQYF
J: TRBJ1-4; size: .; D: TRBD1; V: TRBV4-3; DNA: TGCGCCAGCAGCCGAAATGGGGGACAGGGGAATGAAAAACTGTTTTTT; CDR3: CASSRNGGQGNEKLFF
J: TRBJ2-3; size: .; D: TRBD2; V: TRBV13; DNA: TGTGCCAGCAGCCCTCCGGGACTAGCGACTAGCACAGATACGCAGTATTTT; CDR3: CASSPPGLATSTDTQYF
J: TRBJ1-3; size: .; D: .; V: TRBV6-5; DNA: TGTGCCAGCAGGCGGGGGGCTGGAAACACCATATATTTT; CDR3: CASRRGAGNTIYF
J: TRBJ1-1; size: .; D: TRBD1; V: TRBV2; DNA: TGTGCCAGAACACTAACAGGGGTTGACACTGAAGCTTTCTTT; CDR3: CARTLTGVDTEAFF
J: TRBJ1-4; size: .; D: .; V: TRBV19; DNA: TGTGCCAGTAGTACCAGGGCACTCCAAGCTGAAAAACTGTTTTTT; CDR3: CASSTRALQAEKLFF
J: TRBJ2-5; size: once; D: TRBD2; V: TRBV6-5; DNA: TGTGCCAGCAGTTTCCCGGGGGGGGAGACCCAGTACTTC; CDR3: CASSFPGGETQYF
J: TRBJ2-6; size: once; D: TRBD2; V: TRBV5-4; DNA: TGTGCCAGCAGCGGGGGACTAGCGGGAGCGTTCTCTGGGGCCAACGTCCTGACTTTC; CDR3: CASSGGLAGAFSGANVLTF
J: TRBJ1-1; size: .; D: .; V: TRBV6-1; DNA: TGTGCCAGCAGTGAACGGGGGCTCGGGAGAAAGAACACTGAAGCTTTCTTT; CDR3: CASSERGLGRKNTEAFF
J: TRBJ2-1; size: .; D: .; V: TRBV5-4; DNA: TGTGCCAGCATGGGGGGGGGACAGGCTGCCTCCTACAATGAGCAGTTCTTC; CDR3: CASMGGGQAASYNEQFF
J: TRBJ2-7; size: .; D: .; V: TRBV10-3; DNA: TGTGCCATCAGTGATCTAGCCTGGTACGAGCAGTACTTC; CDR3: CAISDLAWYEQYF
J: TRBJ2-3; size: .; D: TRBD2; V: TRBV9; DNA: TGTGCCAGCAGCTCTTGGACTAGCGGGAGTAAGGAAGATACGCAGTATTTT; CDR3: CASSSWTSGSKEDTQYF
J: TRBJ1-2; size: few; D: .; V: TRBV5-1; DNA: TGCGCCAGCAGCTATAAACTGCCCTCTCGTGAGCTTGGCTACACCTTC; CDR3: CASSYKLPSRELGYTF
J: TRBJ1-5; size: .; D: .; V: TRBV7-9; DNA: TGTGCCAGCAGCTTACAGGGGTTGGATCAGCCCCAGCATTTT; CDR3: CASSLQGLDQPQHF
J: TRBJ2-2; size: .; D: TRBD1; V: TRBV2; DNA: TGTGCCAGCACAGGGACAGGGTTCGCCGGGGAGCTGTTTTTT; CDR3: CASTGTGFAGELFF
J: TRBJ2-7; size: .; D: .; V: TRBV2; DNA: TGTGCGTCGGAGGAAACCCCCTACGAGCAGTACTTC; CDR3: CASEETPYEQYF
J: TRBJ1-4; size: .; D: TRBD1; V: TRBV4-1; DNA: TGCGCCAGCAGACATACAGGGGGTGACGAAAAACTGTTTTTT; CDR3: CASRHTGGDEKLFF
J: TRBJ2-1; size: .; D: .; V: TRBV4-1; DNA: TGCGCCAGCAGCCAAGGGGGGCGGCGGGGGAGCTCCTACAATGAGCAGTTCTTC; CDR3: CASSQGGRRGSSYNEQFF
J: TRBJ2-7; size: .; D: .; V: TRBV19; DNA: TGTGCCAGTAGTATGATGCAGATGAGCGAGCAGTACTTC; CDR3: CASSMMQMSEQYF
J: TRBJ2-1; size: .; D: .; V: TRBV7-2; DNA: TGTGCCAGCAGCTTATTTCAGGGAGGAGATGAGCAGTTCTTC; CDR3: CASSLFQGGDEQFF
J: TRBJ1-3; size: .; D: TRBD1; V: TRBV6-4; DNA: TGTGCCAGCAGTGGGACAGGGGTTGGAAACACCATATATTTT; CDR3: CASSGTGVGNTIYF
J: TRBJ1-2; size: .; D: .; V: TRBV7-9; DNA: TGTGCCAGCAGCCCGTCGACCCGTAGTGCTAACTATGGCTACACCTTC; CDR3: CASSPSTRSANYGYTF
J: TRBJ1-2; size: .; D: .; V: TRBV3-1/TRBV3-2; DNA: TGTGCCAGCAGCCCGGGGGTCTATGGCTACACCTTC; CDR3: CASSPGVYGYTF
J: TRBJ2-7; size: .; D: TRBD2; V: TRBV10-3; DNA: TGTGCCATCAGTGGGACTAGCGGCTACGAGCAGTACTTC; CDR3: CAISGTSGYEQYF
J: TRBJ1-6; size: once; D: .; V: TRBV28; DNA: TGTGCCAGCACCAAACGAGATTCGGTGGACTTCAATTCACCCCTCCACTTT; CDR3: CASTKRDSVDFNSPLHF
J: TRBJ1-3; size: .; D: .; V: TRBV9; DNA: TGTGCCAGCAGCGGCGCGGCCGGGGGCGGAAACACCATATATTTT; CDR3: CASSGAAGGGNTIYF
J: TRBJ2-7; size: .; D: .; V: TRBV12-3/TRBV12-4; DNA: TGTGCCAGCAGCGGGGTCGAGCAGTACTTC; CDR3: CASSGVEQYF
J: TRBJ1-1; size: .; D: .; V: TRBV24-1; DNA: TGTGCCACCAGCCAGGGCACTGAAGCTTTCTTT; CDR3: CATSQGTEAFF
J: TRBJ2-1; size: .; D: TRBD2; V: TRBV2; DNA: TGTGCCAGCAGATCCGGGACTAGCGGGATCAATGAGCAGTTCTTC; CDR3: CASRSGTSGINEQFF
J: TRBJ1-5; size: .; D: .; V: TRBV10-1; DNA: TGCGCCAGCAGGCCGGGACGAGGGAATCAGCCCCAGCATTTT; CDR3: CASRPGRGNQPQHF
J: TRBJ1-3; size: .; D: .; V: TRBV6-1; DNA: TGTGCCAGCAGTGAACGGGGTTCCCTGGGAGGGCGGGGAAACACCATATATTTT; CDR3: CASSERGSLGGRGNTIYF
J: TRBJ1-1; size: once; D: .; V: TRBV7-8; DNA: TGTGCCAGCAGCTATAGTTCGAGGGGGGATGGGAGGACTGAAGCTTTCTTT; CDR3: CASSYSSRGDGRTEAFF
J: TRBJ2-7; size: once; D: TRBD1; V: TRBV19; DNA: TGTGCCAGTAGGCCGGGACAGGGATTCAACGAGCAGTACTTC; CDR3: CASRPGQGFNEQYF
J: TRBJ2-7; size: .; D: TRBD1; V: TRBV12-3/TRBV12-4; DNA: TGTGCCAGCAGTCCCGGGACAGGGAACGAGCAGTACTTC; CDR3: CASSPGTGNEQYF
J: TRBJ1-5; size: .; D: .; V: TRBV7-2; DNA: TGTGCCAGCAGCCTGGTCGGTAGCAATCAGCCCCAGCATTTT; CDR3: CASSLVGSNQPQHF